Each of the 9 T cell receptor beta chains below was sequenced from the same sample in a study of blood T cell repertoires in COVID-19. TCRdb's table, derived via immunoSEQ multiplex PCR, lists solely in-frame clones and lacks some. The sample contains 95,000 to 100,000 clones, about 87% of which appear only once. The sequenced sample was peripheral blood. The receptors shown here come from a human donor with COVID-19, enrolled during active disease. The donor label of this sample is uncertain.

This clone was seen only a few times. This chain links TRBV5-4 with TRBJ1-2; D is unresolved. The CDR3 loop spans 13 amino acids. The V and J ends lost 10 bases and 5 bases respectively, with 18 bases between them. Germline lookup yields CDR1 SGHNT and CDR2 YYREEE (reference sequence). Here the CDR3 reads CASRGQDPYGYTF. CDR3 DNA sequence: TGTGCCTCCCGCGGGCAGGACCCTTATGGCTACACCTTC.

The chain combines TRBV2 with TRBJ2-2, with no clear D. The V and J ends lost 2 bases and 4 bases respectively, with 17 bases between them. The CDR3 has 17 residues. The germline gives CDR1 SNHLY, CDR2 FYNNEI. CDR3 amino acids: CASSETWAQSLTGELFF. The CDR3 bases are TGTGCCAGCAGTGAAACGTGGGCCCAGTCCCTCACCGGGGAGCTGTTTTTT.

The gene calls are TRBV21-1 and TRBJ1-3. TRBV21-1 is shown as a pseudogene. This CDR3 is built from 17 residues. Here the CDR3 reads CASSKKRRGSTGNTIYF. For the CDR3, the DNA is TGTGCCAGCAGCAAAAAGAGGCGAGGTTCCACTGGAAACACCATATATTTT.

The chain couples TRBV20-1 to TRBJ2-3; TRBD2 matches 9 bases. The germline CDR1 and CDR2 sequences are DFQATT and SNEGSKA (reference sequence). This CDR3 comprises 15 residues. V shed 3 bases and J 1 base; nucleotides not matched to a gene: 5. The CDR3 is CSASNGGGGTDTQYF. CDR3 in DNA: TGCAGTGCTAGTAACGGCGGGGGGGGCACAGATACGCAGTATTTT.

The chain employs TRBV7-9 and TRBJ2-7; 11 bases agree with TRBD2. Germline assignment: CDR1 SEHNR and CDR2 FQNEAQ (reference sequence). This CDR3 spans 15 amino acids. Trimming removed 5 bases from V and 6 bases from J; junction bases left unmatched: 9. CDR3 sequence: CASSPRTSGFGEQYF. CDR3 DNA: TGTGCCAGCAGCCCAAGGACTAGCGGGTTCGGCGAGCAGTACTTC.

J is TRBJ2-1 and V is TRBV5-4, with D perhaps TRBD1 (7 bases). Germline lookup yields CDR1 SGHNT and CDR2 YYREEE (reference sequence). V dropped 0 bases and J dropped 1 base, with 11 bases sitting between them. This CDR3 has 16 amino acids. CDR3 protein: CASSLAAGGSYNEQFF. Here the CDR3 DNA reads TGTGCCAGCAGCTTGGCGGCAGGGGGGTCCTACAATGAGCAGTTCTTC.

V and J are TRBV28 and TRBJ1-4, with D hard to call. Germline V gene data show CDR1 as MDHEN and CDR2 as SYDVKM. V dropped 5 bases and J dropped 0 bases, with 13 bases sitting between them. CDR3 length: 16 amino acids. The CDR3 DNA is TGTGCCAGCAGTCAAGCTGGTCGCGCAACTAATGAAAAACTGTTTTTT. This codes for CASSQAGRATNEKLFF.

Only one count was recorded for this clone. A junction boundary mismatches the germline segment, possibly from a read error. The V and J genes are TRBV7-3 and TRBJ2-7, with 11 bases lining up with TRBD2. The CDR3 extends over 14 amino acids. Germline CDR1 reads SGHTA; CDR2 reads FQGTGA. CDR3 in amino acids: CASSLNLAGGSIHF. In DNA form, the CDR3 reads TGTGCCAGCAGCTTAAACCTAGCGGGGGGCTCCATCCACTTC.

This sequence joins TRBV6-5 and TRBJ2-3; TRBD2 matches at 10 bases. Trimming took 2 bases from V and 4 from J; bases not matched to a gene: 3. Germline CDR1 reads MNHEY; CDR2 reads SVGAGI. This CDR3 spans 15 amino acids. In DNA, the CDR3 is TGTGCCAGCAGTTACCAGCGGGGGGGTTCAGATACGCAGTATTTT. Protein: CASSYQRGGSDTQYF.